This TCR beta chain derives from a study of shared clonotypes between healthy human individuals. As to this clone: Other DNA variants within this sample encode the same CDR3.

CDR3 length equals 13 residues. Trimming took 5 bases from V and 5 from J, leaving 9 bases between them. Germline V lookup: CDR1 SGHTA, CDR2 FQGTGA. Measured with immunoSEQ multiplex PCR; TCRdb has only the in-frame clones, and not every one. This table has over 2 million clones, 85% to 95% appearing once. The chain uses TRBV7-3 and TRBJ2-2; D gene unclear. Input material: naive CD4+ T cells from PBMCs. The sample's subset: CD45RA+ positively selected. The TCR comes from a man younger than 30 in good health. Some clones in this sample may be carry-over from other donors' samples. CDR3 bases: TGTGCCAGCAGCCAAGCTGGGACCGGGGAGCTGTTTTTT. Protein: CASSQAGTGELFF.